Only one count was recorded for the clone carrying this TCR beta chain. Its target is not known. The data were produced by immunoSEQ multiplex PCR, yet TCRdb's version contains in-frame clones alone and is incomplete. This sample has about 1.5 million clones, with 95% to 99% found just once. This sample was taken from a study of shared clonotypes between healthy human individuals. Germline V gene lookup returns CDR1 SNHLY and CDR2 FYNNEI. The CDR3 contains 14 residues. The V gene lost 9 bases and the J gene lost 2 bases, with 13 bases spanning the gap. Findings of the study overall: Sequencing depth was predicted to influence how clonotypes are shared among donors.

The receptor was derived from a man in his thirties or forties in good health. The specimen sequenced was naive CD4+ T cells sorted from blood. Stated subset: CD45RA+ positively selected. The V call is TRBV2, the J call TRBJ2-2; D is unresolved. CDR3 nucleotide sequence: TGTGCCAGTCTCGAGGTTAGAAACACCGGGGAGCTGTTTTTT. Its protein product is CASLEVRNTGELFF.